The next 30 T cell receptor beta chains were all read from a single sample in a study of blood T cell repertoires in COVID-19. Some clones are missing from TCRdb's copy, which holds only in-frame ones; the method was immunoSEQ multiplex PCR. The table records fewer than 55,000 clones, approximately 86% of them present only once. The sequencing input was peripheral blood. All receptors come from a man between 50 and 59 years old with active COVID-19.

V is TRBV11-3 and J is TRBJ1-6; the D gene is possibly TRBD1 (5 bases). Trimming removed 5 bases from V and 6 bases from J, with 17 bases in between. The CDR3 covers 16 residues. Germline-derived CDR1 and CDR2 are SGHNT and YENEEA. In DNA, the CDR3 is TGTGCCAGCAGCGAGTTCTCCGGGACTTTTAATTCACCCCTCCACTTT. Translating it yields CASSEFSGTFNSPLHF. Combining the CDR3 with reference TRBV11-3 and TRBJ1-6 gives the whole variable domain EAGVVQSPRYKIIEKKQPVAFWCNPISGHNTLYWYLQNLGQGPELLIRYENEEAVDDSQLPKDRFSAERLKGVDSTLKIQPAELGDSAVYLCASSEFSGTFNSPLHFGNGTRLTVT.

The chain uses TRBV28 and TRBJ1-5, with a tentative D call TRBD1 (6 bases). V lost 5 bases and J 7 bases, leaving 15 bases between the germline ends. CDR3 size: 14 residues. In germline, CDR1 is MDHEN, CDR2 SYDVKM. The CDR3 is CASSDRTGGQPQHF. CDR3 bases: TGTGCCAGCAGTGACAGGACTGGTGGGCAGCCCCAGCATTTT.

The chain carries TRBV11-3 and TRBJ1-3; 9 bases are a match to TRBD1. CDR3 length: 17 residues. Unmatched junction bases numbered 8, after V lost 5 bases and J lost 0 bases. Germline lookup yields CDR1 SGHNT and CDR2 YENEEA. CDR3 sequence (DNA): TGTGCCAGCAGCCGGACAGGGGTCGGTTACTCTGGAAACACCATATATTTT. It yields the protein CASSRTGVGYSGNTIYF.

A few counts support this clone. The J gene is TRBJ2-5, the V gene TRBV4-1; D is undetermined. V was shortened by 0 bases and J by 8 bases, with 7 bases between the two germline ends. CDR3 length equals 12 residues. Germline values: CDR1 MGHRA, CDR2 YSYEKL. The DNA for the CDR3 is TGCGCCAGCAGCCAAGATCTAGGAACCCAGTACTTC. Its protein product is CASSQDLGTQYF.

V is TRBV5-1 and J is TRBJ2-3, with 8 bases fitting TRBD1. V was clipped by 8 bases and J by 3 bases; unmatched bases: 8. The germline CDR1 and CDR2 sequences are SGHRS and YFSETQ. This CDR3 comprises 14 residues. DNA for the CDR3: TGCGCCAGTAACGGACAGGGCTTTACAGATACGCAGTATTTT. Translation gives CASNGQGFTDTQYF.

The genes are TRBV30 and TRBJ2-1, with TRBD2 matching over 12 bases. The CDR3 consists of 16 residues. With 0 bases clipped from V and 8 bases from J, the junction kept 8 bases outside the gene matches. From germline, CDR1 is GTSNPN and CDR2 SVGIG (reference sequence). DNA for the CDR3: TGTGCCTGGAGTGTCCGGACTAGCGGGAAAAGGGATGAGCAGTTCTTC. This sequence encodes CAWSVRTSGKRDEQFF.

This clone has a single count. V is TRBV12-5 and J is TRBJ2-1; 13 bases match TRBD2. The length of the CDR3 is 19 residues. Germline values: CDR1 LGHNT, CDR2 FRNRAP. The ends lost 5 bases at V and 0 bases at J; junction bases unmatched: 10. CDR3 protein: CASGGRLAGGLSSYNEQFF. As DNA, the CDR3 is TGTGCTAGTGGTGGCAGACTAGCGGGGGGTCTCAGCTCCTACAATGAGCAGTTCTTC.

The rearrangement uses TRBV13 and TRBJ1-2, with D possibly being TRBD1 (6 bases). Deletions cut 5 bases from V and 9 bases from J, with 19 bases between. This CDR3 comprises 14 residues. The germline V gene has CDR1 PRHDT and CDR2 FYEKMQ (reference sequence). The CDR3 bases are TGTGCCAGCAGCATCCAGGGATCACAGGGTAGCTACACCTTC. Translation: CASSIQGSQGSYTF.

The gene calls are TRBV30 and TRBJ2-3, with TRBD1 as a possible D gene (5 bases). Germline V gene data show CDR1 as GTSNPN and CDR2 as SVGIG (reference sequence). The CDR3 sequence is 13 residues long. Trimming pared 2 bases from V and 3 bases from J, leaving 9 bases between. For the CDR3, the DNA is TGTGCCTGGAGTATGACAGAGACAGATACGCAGTATTTT. Translating it yields CAWSMTETDTQYF.

The CDR3 sequence is CASSRTGYQPQHF. The CDR3 DNA is TGTGCCAGCAGCCGGACAGGGTACCAGCCCCAGCATTTT. V usage is TRBV5-5 and J usage is TRBJ1-5, with 8 positions matching TRBD1. This CDR3 is built from 13 residues. The germline gives CDR1 SGHKS, CDR2 YYEKEE (reference sequence). The trim removed 4 bases at V and 7 bases at J, leaving 4 bases unmatched.

The rearrangement joins TRBV7-9 to TRBJ2-1, with 11 bases lining up with TRBD1. CDR3 size: 14 residues. Trimming took 5 bases from V and 15 from J; bases not matched to a gene: 12. Per the germline V gene, CDR1 is SEHNR and CDR2 is FQNEAQ (reference sequence). The CDR3 region has the DNA TGTGCCAGCAGCCGGACAGGGGGCGCTTCTCTATCGTTCTTC. Protein product: CASSRTGGASLSFF.

The V call is TRBV24-1, the J call TRBJ2-1; D call uncertain. CDR3 length: 12 residues. CDR1 and CDR2 from the germline V gene are KGHDR and SFDVKD. V lost 2 bases, J lost 7 bases, and 5 bases lay in between. The CDR3 spells CATSDSSNEQFF. The CDR3 region has the DNA TGTGCCACCAGTGATTCGTCGAATGAGCAGTTCTTC.

The DNA for the CDR3 is TGTGCTAGTGGTTTGGTCTCAGGGTTCACAGATACGCAGTATTTT. The encoded protein is CASGLVSGFTDTQYF. This rearrangement joins TRBV12-5 to TRBJ2-3; maybe TRBD1 (5 bases). Germline values: CDR1 LGHNT, CDR2 FRNRAP. V lost 0 bases to trimming and J lost 2 bases, with 9 bases between them. The CDR3 is 15 amino acids.

V is TRBV28 and J is TRBJ1-4, with 9 bases identical to TRBD1. There are 17 residues in the CDR3. The V gene's germline CDR1 is MDHEN and CDR2 SYDVKM. V lost 4 bases and J lost 2; bases outside the gene matches: 8. The CDR3 nucleotides are TGTGCCAGCAGTTCGACAGGGGGGGGGAGGACTAATGAAAAACTGTTTTTT. This codes for CASSSTGGGRTNEKLFF.

The V gene is TRBV10-3, the J gene TRBJ2-3; tentatively, D is TRBD1 (6 bases). Trimming removed 7 bases from V and 1 base from J, with 12 bases in between. The CDR3 consists of 14 residues. Germline-derived CDR1 and CDR2 are ENHRY and SYGVKD. The CDR3 region is CAINGQPRTDTQYF. As DNA, the CDR3 is TGTGCCATCAATGGACAGCCTCGCACAGATACGCAGTATTTT.

This chain joins TRBV7-2 and TRBJ1-5; D possibly corresponds to TRBD1 (6 bases). The CDR3 runs to 14 residues. Germline V CDR1 and CDR2: SGHTA, FQGNSA. Deletions cut 5 bases from V and 3 bases from J, with 11 bases between. DNA of the CDR3: TGTGCCAGCAGCCTCAGGGGTTTCAATCAGCCCCAGCATTTT. It is translated as CASSLRGFNQPQHF.

The chain carries TRBV12-5 and TRBJ2-1, with D unresolved. The CDR3 contains 11 residues. V dropped 3 bases and J dropped 9 bases, with 6 bases sitting between them. Per the germline V gene, CDR1 is LGHNT and CDR2 is FRNRAP. CDR3 amino acids: CASGLYSEQFF. CDR3 DNA sequence: TGTGCTAGTGGTTTATACTCTGAGCAGTTCTTC.

The chain employs TRBV11-3 and TRBJ2-3; 8 bases map to TRBD2. From germline, CDR1 is SGHNT and CDR2 YENEEA. The length of the CDR3 is 15 residues. The ends lost 5 bases at V and 2 bases at J; junction bases unmatched: 6. The CDR3 DNA is TGTGCCAGCAGCGCTAGCGGGCTCAACACAGATACGCAGTATTTT. This codes for CASSASGLNTDTQYF.

The rearrangement links TRBV2 to TRBJ2-1, with 8 bases that match TRBD2. V lost 6 bases, J lost 4 bases, and 14 bases stayed unmatched. CDR1 SNHLY and CDR2 FYNNEI come from the germline V gene. CDR3 size: 17 residues. CDR3: CASRPPWSGRTYNEQFF. As DNA, the CDR3 is TGTGCCAGCAGACCTCCTTGGAGCGGGAGAACGTACAATGAGCAGTTCTTC.

This chain joins TRBV14 and TRBJ1-4; no definite D call. The CDR3 covers 13 residues. V was trimmed by 3 bases and J by 4 bases, leaving 6 bases between them. CDR1 is SGHDN and CDR2 is FVKESK in the germline V gene. Here the CDR3 DNA reads TGTGCCAGCAGCCACAGAAATAATGAAAAACTGTTTTTT. Protein: CASSHRNNEKLFF.

The gene calls are TRBV7-8 and TRBJ1-1, with 7 bases that match TRBD1. CDR1 is SGHVS and CDR2 is FQNEAQ in the germline V gene. The J segment lost 4 bases and the V segment lost 5 bases, leaving 7 bases of the junction unmatched. CDR3 length equals 14 residues. CDR3 in DNA: TGTGCCAGCAGCCGCGACAGGGTCGGCACTGAAGCTTTCTTT. This gives the protein CASSRDRVGTEAFF. Using reference TRBV7-8 and TRBJ1-1 for the parts outside the CDR3, the full variable domain is GAGVSQSPRYKVAKRGQDVALRCDPISGHVSLFWYQQALGQGPEFLTYFQNEAQLDKSGLPSDRFFAERPEGSVSTLKIQRTQQEDSAVYLCASSRDRVGTEAFFGQGTRLTVV.

The chain employs TRBV9 and TRBJ2-1; D is ambiguous. Germline values: CDR1 SGDLS, CDR2 YYNGEE. This CDR3 has 14 residues. V lost 0 bases and J lost 9, with 13 bases in between. This chain's CDR3 is CASSVVGSIGEQFF. In DNA, the CDR3 is TGTGCCAGCAGCGTAGTTGGTTCCATCGGTGAGCAGTTCTTC.

A word on this clone: Different DNA sequences within this sample yield the same CDR3. This chain joins TRBV5-4 and TRBJ2-3; D is ambiguous. V was shortened by 0 bases and J by 1 base, with 3 bases between the two germline ends. CDR1 and CDR2 (germline): SGHNT, YYREEE (reference sequence). The CDR3 sequence is 13 residues long. CDR3 protein: CASSLAGTDTQYF. CDR3 bases: TGTGCCAGCAGCTTGGCGGGCACAGATACGCAGTATTTT.

This clone was picked up one time. The chain has TRBV19 and TRBJ1-1; 9 bases line up with TRBD1. V was pared by 5 bases and J by 11 bases, with 15 bases of the junction left unmatched. Germline CDR1 and CDR2: LNHDA and SQIVND (reference sequence). The CDR3 contains 15 residues. The CDR3 DNA sequence: TGTGCCAGTAGTGTTCCGGGACAGGGAGGTTTTGCCGCTTTCTTT. It translates to CASSVPGQGGFAAFF. Full variable domain (outside the CDR3, taken from reference TRBV19 and TRBJ1-1): DGGITQSPKYLFRKEGQNVTLSCEQNLNHDAMYWYRQDPGQGLRLIYYSQIVNDFQKGDIAEGYSVSREKKESFPLTVTSAQKNPTAFYLCASSVPGQGGFAAFFGQGTRLTVV.

This clone has just one count. The J gene is TRBJ1-4, the V gene TRBV29-1; 7 bases match TRBD1. Germline V gene sequence: CDR1 SQVTM, CDR2 ANQGSEA. This CDR3 spans 14 amino acids. V shed 6 bases and J 6 bases; nucleotides not matched to a gene: 10. CDR3 amino acids: CSVATGATDEKLFF. In DNA, the CDR3 is TGCAGCGTAGCCACAGGGGCGACGGATGAAAAACTGTTTTTT.

This chain uses TRBV9 with TRBJ2-1; 9 bases match TRBD2. Trimming at V came to 4 bases and at J to 4 bases, leaving 9 bases not matched to a gene. CDR1 SGDLS and CDR2 YYNGEE come from the germline V gene. This CDR3 contains 16 residues. Here the CDR3 DNA reads TGTGCCAGCAGCCCTCAGGGGCGGGGGGGATACAATGAGCAGTTCTTC. This translates into CASSPQGRGGYNEQFF.

The chain carries TRBV9 and TRBJ2-3; D may be TRBD1 (9 bases). V gave up 0 bases and J gave up 4 bases, with 30 bases separating them. The germline V gene encodes CDR1 SGDLS and CDR2 YYNGEE. The CDR3 sequence is 21 residues long. CDR3 amino acids: CASSVDSGTGPAGTRPDTQYF. The DNA of the CDR3 is TGTGCCAGCAGCGTAGATTCCGGGACAGGGCCAGCCGGGACTAGACCAGATACGCAGTATTTT.

The V gene is TRBV23-1, the J gene TRBJ2-3; 10 bases agree with TRBD2. TRBV23-1 belongs to the ORF category, with a function that is uncertain. CDR3 size: 18 residues. The V segment lost 0 bases and the J segment 4 bases; nucleotides outside the gene matches: 10. CDR3 protein: CASSQSTSGTSVADTQYF. The CDR3 DNA reads TGCGCCAGCAGTCAATCTACCTCCGGGACTAGCGTTGCAGATACGCAGTATTTT.

The rearrangement joins TRBV5-1 to TRBJ1-4; maybe TRBD1 (6 bases). Germline V CDR1 and CDR2: SGHRS, YFSETQ. This CDR3 comprises 15 residues. V was trimmed by 2 bases and J by 7 bases, leaving 15 bases between them. Here the CDR3 reads CASSLGGQLGEKLFF. As DNA, the CDR3 is TGCGCCAGCAGCTTAGGCGGACAGTTGGGTGAAAAACTGTTTTTT.

The chain joins TRBV5-4 to TRBJ2-4; 7 bases agree with TRBD1. The CDR3 consists of 16 residues. Germline lookup yields CDR1 SGHNT and CDR2 YYREEE (reference sequence). V dropped 2 bases and J dropped 6; count of bases not matched to a gene: 11. The CDR3 spells CASSLTTGVVANIQYF. In DNA, the CDR3 is TGTGCCAGCAGCTTAACTACAGGGGTAGTTGCAAACATTCAGTACTTC. Together with reference TRBV5-4 and TRBJ2-4, the CDR3 gives the full variable domain: ETGVTQSPTHLIKTRGQQVTLRCSSQSGHNTVSWYQQALGQGPQFIFQYYREEENGRGNFPPRFSGLQFPNYSSELNVNALELDDSALYLCASSLTTGVVANIQYFGAGTRLSVL.